This entry lists 12 T cell receptor beta chains sequenced from one sample in a study of identical twins. TCRdb redid the calling of the 5' RACE reads with MiXCR, one entry per CDR3 protein. The sample includes 450,000 to 650,000 distinct CDR3 sequences, approximately 16% seen only once; the top ten take roughly 0.44%. The sample was also reused in another study, on yellow fever vaccine responses in identical twins.

The sample taken for sequencing was CD4+ T cells sorted from blood. The origin of the receptors is a woman aged 18-35 years in good health.

This clonotype was counted between two and nine times. The J gene is TRBJ1-1, the V gene TRBV3-1, with a possible D match to TRBD1 (5 bases). The CDR3 is made up of 15 amino acids. The V gene's germline CDR1 is LGHDT and CDR2 YNNKEL (reference sequence). Trimming removed 4 bases from V and 4 bases from J, with 16 bases in between. The CDR3 loop reads CASSPAGAGGTEAFF. For the CDR3, the DNA is TGTGCCAGCAGCCCCGCCGGGGCCGGAGGCACTGAAGCTTTCTTT.

The chain employs TRBV6-2 or TRBV6-3 and TRBJ2-1; TRBD2 matches 11 bases. V lost 0 bases, J lost 3 bases, and 13 bases stayed unmatched. The CDR3 covers 20 residues. Germline V gene sequence: CDR1 MNHEY, CDR2 SVGEGT. The CDR3 is CASSYSKGLVAGGHYNEQFF. CDR3 bases: TGTGCCAGCAGTTACTCGAAGGGATTGGTAGCGGGAGGGCACTACAATGAGCAGTTCTTC.

This clonotype showed up just a few times. The V call is TRBV29-1, the J call TRBJ1-6; possibly TRBD1 for D (6 bases). The V end lost 4 bases, the J end lost 5 bases, and 15 bases lay between the germline ends. The CDR3 is made up of 15 amino acids. Germline values: CDR1 SQVTM, CDR2 ANQGSEA. DNA of the CDR3: TGCAGCGTTGGGTCGGCGGGGGCTGATAATTCACCCCTCCACTTT. Protein: CSVGSAGADNSPLHF.

This clonotype was picked up a small number of times. The chain combines TRBV12-3 or TRBV12-4 with TRBJ1-5; TRBD1 aligns across 8 bases. CDR3 size: 16 residues. Trimming at V came to 2 bases and at J to 3 bases, leaving 6 bases not matched to a gene. CDR3 coding DNA: TGTGCCAGCAGTTTATTAGGACAGGGTCCCAATCAGCCCCAGCATTTT. This translates into CASSLLGQGPNQPQHF.

V usage is TRBV12-3 or TRBV12-4 and J usage is TRBJ2-1; TRBD2 matches 10 bases. V gave up 5 bases and J gave up 14 bases; unmatched junction bases: 15. The CDR3 runs 15 residues. Here the CDR3 reads CASSPGLAQSRGKFF. As DNA, the CDR3 is TGTGCCAGCAGTCCGGGACTAGCGCAATCCCGGGGCAAGTTCTTC.

V usage is TRBV27 and J usage is TRBJ2-3, with 13 bases fitting TRBD2. CDR3 length: 21 amino acids. Germline V gene lookup returns CDR1 MNHEY and CDR2 SMNVEV (reference sequence). The junction had 17 bases not matched to a gene; V was cut back by 0 bases and J by 5 bases. This CDR3 is CASSLSFRAATSGGAKDTQYF. For the CDR3, the DNA is TGTGCCAGCAGTTTATCCTTCAGAGCGGCAACTAGCGGGGGGGCCAAAGATACGCAGTATTTT.

CDR3 region: CATSLGSRDPSRNEQFF. Here the CDR3 DNA reads TGTGCCACCAGTTTGGGCTCCCGGGACCCAAGTCGGAATGAGCAGTTCTTC. V is TRBV24-1 and J is TRBJ2-1; tentatively, D is TRBD1 or TRBD2 (5 bases each). Between the trimmed V and J ends, which lost 6 bases and 7 bases, there was a span of 24 bases. The CDR3 covers 17 residues. Per germline, CDR1 KGHDR and CDR2 SFDVKD.

This clonotype is a singleton in its sample. The V gene is TRBV11-2, the J gene TRBJ2-5, with D unclear. The germline V gene has CDR1 SGHAT and CDR2 FQNNGV. Trimming removed 1 base from V and 4 bases from J, with 7 bases in between. The CDR3 contains 13 residues. The DNA for the CDR3 is TGTGCCAGCAGCTTAGGCTTCGTAGAGACCCAGTACTTC. Its translation is CASSLGFVETQYF.

The rearrangement links TRBV2 to TRBJ1-6; maybe TRBD1 (5 bases). V gave up 4 bases and J gave up 9 bases, with 10 bases separating them. Germline assignment: CDR1 SNHLY and CDR2 FYNNEI. CDR3 size: 13 residues. The CDR3 here is CASSGAGVSPLHF. In DNA, the CDR3 is TGTGCCAGCAGTGGAGCGGGGGTTTCACCCCTCCACTTT.

The genes are TRBV20-1 and TRBJ1-2; maybe TRBD1 (6 bases). V lost 5 bases and J 3 bases, leaving 16 bases between the germline ends. The V gene's germline CDR1 is DFQATT and CDR2 SNEGSKA (reference sequence). CDR3 length equals 14 residues. The CDR3 nucleotides are TGCAGTGCTCGAAGACACTCAGGGGACTATGGCTACACCTTC. It specifies CSARRHSGDYGYTF.

J is TRBJ2-3 and V is TRBV2, with 9 bases fitting TRBD2. Germline CDR1 and CDR2: SNHLY and FYNNEI. Trimming at V came to 8 bases and at J to 8 bases, leaving 11 bases not matched to a gene. The CDR3 runs 14 residues. Here the CDR3 DNA reads TGTGCCAGCCTTAGCGGGAGAGGCGCTGGTACGCAGTATTTT. Residues: CASLSGRGAGTQYF.

The rearrangement links TRBV7-9 to TRBJ2-3; TRBD1 or TRBD2 may be the D gene (5 bases each). With 5 bases removed from V and 2 bases from J, the gap between germline ends came to 17 bases. The germline gives CDR1 SEHNR, CDR2 FQNEAQ (reference sequence). This CDR3 has 16 amino acids. In DNA form, the CDR3 reads TGTGCCAGCAGCAACCGGGACGGCAGCTTCACAGATACGCAGTATTTT. Translated: CASSNRDGSFTDTQYF.